This T cell receptor (beta chain) was identified during a study of blood T cell repertoires in COVID-19. Clones were read by immunoSEQ multiplex PCR, and TCRdb kept only the in-frame ones, dropping some. This sample has more than 50,000 clones, with roughly 90% found just once. V gave up 5 bases and J gave up 3 bases; unmatched junction bases: 13. The CDR3 length is 18 residues. In germline, CDR1 is MNHEY, CDR2 SVGEGT. The sample comprised peripheral blood. The gene calls are TRBV6-2 or TRBV6-3 and TRBJ2-7; TRBD2 matches 13 bases. The sequence was collected from a human donor in a cohort sampled during active COVID-19. The DNA for the CDR3 is TGTGCCAGCAGTCACAGACTAGCGGGAGGCTCACAGGGCTACGAGCAGTACTTC. It specifies CASSHRLAGGSQGYEQYF.